Listed here are 27 T cell receptor beta chains from one sample, sequenced in a study of blood T cell repertoires in COVID-19. Only in-frame clones appear in the TCRdb table, and some are missing; sequencing was by immunoSEQ multiplex PCR. Of over 200,000 clones listed, almost 90% are singletons. The sequenced material came from PBMCs or T cells enriched from blood (not recorded which). Receptor source: a man aged 25 to 40 who had been exposed to COVID-19.

V and J are TRBV20-1 and TRBJ1-2; tentative D call: TRBD1 (5 bases). Germline CDR1 and CDR2: DFQATT and SNEGSKA (reference sequence). Trimming shortened V by 3 bases and J by 7 bases, and 12 bases separated the two germline ends. This CDR3 has 12 amino acids. CDR3 sequence: CSASSGGGGYTF. DNA of the CDR3: TGCAGTGCTAGTTCCGGGGGGGGTGGCTACACCTTC.

The chain uses TRBV7-2 and TRBJ1-2, with 9 bases aligning to TRBD1. Germline lookup yields CDR1 SGHTA and CDR2 FQGNSA. The CDR3 runs to 15 residues. V dropped 4 bases and J dropped 5; count of bases not matched to a gene: 8. CDR3 region: CASSSGTGSTYGYTF. CDR3 DNA sequence: TGTGCCAGCAGCTCCGGGACAGGGTCGACGTATGGCTACACCTTC.

The CDR3 DNA reads as TGTGCCAGCAGCCGGACAGGGGGCTACACTGAAGCTTTCTTT. Translated: CASSRTGGYTEAFF. The rearrangement links TRBV11-1 to TRBJ1-1; 11 bases match TRBD1. CDR1 and CDR2 from the germline V gene are SGHAT and FQDESV (reference sequence). V lost 5 bases to trimming and J lost 3 bases; unmatched junction nucleotides: 2. The CDR3 runs 14 residues.

This sequence joins TRBV2 and TRBJ2-1, with 10 bases aligning to TRBD2. V trimming: 3 bases; J trimming: 7 bases; junction bases outside the gene matches: 6. CDR1 is SNHLY and CDR2 is FYNNEI in the germline V gene. This CDR3 spans 15 amino acids. CDR3 DNA: TGTGCCAGCAGTGATTTACTAGCGGGGAAAAATGAGCAGTTCTTC. This sequence encodes CASSDLLAGKNEQFF.

The chain uses TRBV10-1 and TRBJ1-1, with a possible D match to TRBD1 (5 bases). Germline V lookup: CDR1 WNHNN, CDR2 SYGVQD (reference sequence). V gave up 8 bases and J gave up 1 base, with 8 bases separating them. CDR3 size: 12 residues. CDR3 coding DNA: TGCGCCAGCGGTACAGGGAACACTGAAGCTTTCTTT. Its translation: CASGTGNTEAFF.

The chain is built from TRBV24-1 and TRBJ2-1, with 7 bases matching TRBD1. The germline gives CDR1 KGHDR, CDR2 SFDVKD. This CDR3 has 14 residues. After removal of 2 bases from V and 6 bases from J, the junction contained 3 bases not matched to a gene. The CDR3 coding sequence is TGTGCCACCAGTGATTGGACAGGCTTCAATGAGCAGTTCTTC. Translation gives CATSDWTGFNEQFF.

The rearrangement joins TRBV4-2 to TRBJ1-2; D is ambiguous. This CDR3 contains 11 residues. V was pared by 0 bases and J by 11 bases, with 7 bases between. CDR1 and CDR2 from the germline V gene are LGHNA and YNFKEQ. In nucleotides, the CDR3 is TGTGCCAGCAGCCAAGAAAAGAGGTACACCTTC. It translates to CASSQEKRYTF.

The J gene is TRBJ2-5, the V gene TRBV30, with D uncertain. CDR1 and CDR2 from the germline V gene are GTSNPN and SVGIG (reference sequence). Trimming removed 7 bases from V and 3 bases from J, with 12 bases in between. The CDR3 is 12 amino acids. CDR3 nucleotide sequence: TGTGCCTTTAAAACATCCAAAGAGACCCAGTACTTC. Translating gives CAFKTSKETQYF.

The chain combines TRBV12-5 with TRBJ1-5; no firm D call. CDR3 length equals 13 residues. Trimming cost V 7 bases and J 11 bases, with 18 bases left between them. Per the germline V gene, CDR1 is LGHNT and CDR2 is FRNRAP. CDR3 sequence (DNA): TGTGCTAGTGTTTCACCCGGGAGCATGACCCAGCATTTT. It is translated as CASVSPGSMTQHF.

CDR3 bases: TGTGCCTGGGTCAGGGGGCTTTATGGCTACACCTTC. Its protein product is CAWVRGLYGYTF. The chain is built from TRBV30 and TRBJ1-2; 8 bases are a match to TRBD1. J was trimmed by 5 bases and V by 5 bases; bases with no gene match: 4. CDR3 length: 12 residues. CDR1 GTSNPN and CDR2 SVGIG come from the germline V gene (reference sequence).

The chain has TRBV2 and TRBJ2-2, with D uncertain. Germline-derived CDR1 and CDR2 are SNHLY and FYNNEI. V was clipped by 7 bases and J by 6 bases, with 6 bases between them. This CDR3 spans 11 amino acids. DNA for the CDR3: TGTGCCAGCATAGCCGCCGGGGAGCTGTTTTTT. It encodes CASIAAGELFF.

The chain employs TRBV30 and TRBJ2-7, with TRBD1 matching over 8 bases. Per germline, CDR1 GTSNPN and CDR2 SVGIG (reference sequence). The CDR3 consists of 14 residues. V lost 0 bases, J lost 2 bases, and 3 bases stayed unmatched. The CDR3, as DNA: TGTGCCTGGAGTGTACTACAGGGGGCCTACGAGCAGTACTTC. This gives the protein CAWSVLQGAYEQYF. Full variable domain (rest looked up from reference TRBV30 and TRBJ2-7): SQTIHQWPATLVQPVGSPLSLECTVEGTSNPNLYWYRQAAGRGLQLLFYSVGIGQISSEVPQNLSASRPQDRQFILSSKKLLLSDSGFYLCAWSVLQGAYEQYFGPGTRLTVT.

The chain links TRBV15 to TRBJ1-3; the D gene is possibly TRBD1 (6 bases). The germline V gene has CDR1 LNHNV and CDR2 YYDKDF (reference sequence). The CDR3 consists of 17 residues. V was cut by 2 bases and J by 0 bases, with 14 bases left in between. This CDR3 reads CATSRSAGAASGNTIYF. In nucleotides, the CDR3 is TGTGCCACCAGCAGAAGCGCAGGGGCAGCCTCTGGAAACACCATATATTTT. Combining the CDR3 with reference TRBV15 and TRBJ1-3 gives the whole variable domain DAMVIQNPRYQVTQFGKPVTLSCSQTLNHNVMYWYQQKSSQAPKLLFHYYDKDFNNEADTPDNFQSRRPNTSFCFLDIRSPGLGDTAMYLCATSRSAGAASGNTIYFGEGSWLTVV.

The V gene is TRBV29-1, the J gene TRBJ2-7; TRBD1 is a possible D gene (6 bases). The V end lost 3 bases, the J end lost 0 bases, and 9 bases lay between the germline ends. The CDR3 extends over 13 amino acids. Germline V gene lookup returns CDR1 SQVTM and CDR2 ANQGSEA. CDR3 coding DNA: TGCAGCGTTGAGCAGGGGTTCTCCTACGAGCAGTACTTC. Translating gives CSVEQGFSYEQYF.

DNA for the CDR3: TGTGCCAGCAGCGTAGCTAGCGGGGGTTTCGGAGAGACCCAGTACTTC. Protein sequence: CASSVASGGFGETQYF. The V and J genes are TRBV9 and TRBJ2-5; TRBD2 agrees at 10 bases. The CDR3 is made up of 16 amino acids. V gave up 0 bases and J gave up 4 bases; unmatched junction bases: 6. The germline CDR1 and CDR2 sequences are SGDLS and YYNGEE.

J is TRBJ1-1 and V is TRBV11-2, with a weak D call TRBD1 (5 bases). This CDR3 has 14 residues. The V gene lost 0 bases and the J gene lost 4 bases, with 9 bases spanning the gap. The V gene's germline CDR1 is SGHAT and CDR2 FQNNGV. The chain's CDR3 is CASSLEGVSTEAFF. The CDR3 DNA is TGTGCCAGCAGCTTAGAAGGGGTTAGCACTGAAGCTTTCTTT. Together with reference TRBV11-2 and TRBJ1-1, the CDR3 gives the full variable domain: EAGVAQSPRYKIIEKRQSVAFWCNPISGHATLYWYQQILGQGPKLLIQFQNNGVVDDSQLPKDRFSAERLKGVDSTLKIQPAKLEDSAVYLCASSLEGVSTEAFFGQGTRLTVV.

The chain carries TRBV5-1 and TRBJ1-2; possibly TRBD1 for D (5 bases). The length of the CDR3 is 14 residues. Germline V lookup: CDR1 SGHRS, CDR2 YFSETQ. With 4 bases removed from V and 6 bases from J, the gap between germline ends came to 16 bases. As DNA, the CDR3 is TGCGCCAGCAGCATATTTCAGGGAAGGAATGGCTACACCTTC. Amino acid sequence: CASSIFQGRNGYTF.

The CDR3 reads CASSTHRGFTF. CDR3 bases: TGTGCCAGTTCAACTCACCGGGGATTTACCTTC. The chain recombines TRBV28 with TRBJ1-2, with unresolved D. This CDR3 contains 11 residues. Per germline, CDR1 MDHEN and CDR2 SYDVKM. V lost 9 bases to trimming and J lost 14 bases, with 19 bases between them.

On this clone itself: The same CDR3 can be traced to other DNA sequences in this sample. The CDR3 loop reads CASSLAGGNQPQHF. CDR3 DNA: TGTGCCAGCAGCTTAGCGGGGGGTAATCAGCCCCAGCATTTT. The chain has TRBV7-2 and TRBJ1-5; TRBD1 might be the D (5 bases). The CDR3 totals 14 residues. V was clipped by 0 bases and J by 4 bases, with 7 bases between them. CDR1 is SGHTA and CDR2 is FQGNSA in the germline V gene.

The chain joins TRBV5-1 to TRBJ2-5, with D possibly TRBD2 on 6 matching bases. V was pared by 4 bases and J by 5 bases, with 18 bases between. Germline V gene data show CDR1 as SGHRS and CDR2 as YFSETQ. This CDR3 region has 15 residues. Written as DNA, the CDR3 is TGCGCCAGCAGCCCAGGTCACGGGGGTGGGGAGACCCAGTACTTC. Its protein is CASSPGHGGGETQYF.

Here the CDR3 reads CASEEINYGYTF. The CDR3 DNA sequence: TGTGCCAGCGAGGAAATTAACTATGGCTACACCTTC. The chain links TRBV6-5 to TRBJ1-2; D is unclear. The CDR3 contains 12 residues. Trimming took off 8 bases at V and 1 base at J, with 8 bases between the two ends. Germline loops: CDR1 MNHEY, CDR2 SVGAGI.

This chain uses TRBV19 with TRBJ1-2, with TRBD1 matching 8 bases. The germline gives CDR1 LNHDA, CDR2 SQIVND (reference sequence). This CDR3 contains 13 residues. The V and J ends lost 5 bases and 4 bases, in that order; junction bases with no gene match: 3. CDR3 loop: CASSAGTGYGYTF. For the CDR3, the DNA is TGTGCCAGTAGTGCCGGGACAGGCTATGGCTACACCTTC.

The V call is TRBV19, the J call TRBJ1-4; D not resolved. V was trimmed by 9 bases and J by 6 bases, leaving 17 bases between them. Germline V lookup: CDR1 LNHDA, CDR2 SQIVND (reference sequence). The CDR3 loop spans 14 amino acids. The CDR3 loop reads CASRPRSKDEKLFF. The CDR3 DNA is TGTGCCAGCCGACCCAGGTCGAAGGATGAAAAACTGTTTTTT.

The chain links TRBV9 to TRBJ2-2; 10 bases agree with TRBD2. The CDR3 sequence is 16 residues long. Trimming cost V 2 bases and J 3 bases; bases outside gene matches: 4. The germline V gene has CDR1 SGDLS and CDR2 YYNGEE. The CDR3 DNA sequence: TGTGCCAGCAGCGTTTCAGGACTAGCGGACACCGGGGAGCTGTTTTTT. Translated, it gives CASSVSGLADTGELFF.

The chain recombines TRBV7-9 with TRBJ2-2; TRBD1 is a possible D gene (6 bases). The CDR3 is 15 amino acids. Germline V gene data show CDR1 as SEHNR and CDR2 as FQNEAQ (reference sequence). Between the trimmed V and J ends, which lost 5 bases and 0 bases, there was a span of 10 bases. The CDR3 nucleotides read TGTGCCAGCAGCCAGGACAGCCCGAACACCGGGGAGCTGTTTTTT. Its protein is CASSQDSPNTGELFF.

In its sample, this clone was seen many times. One junction end does not reproduce the germline sequence, and a read error may be involved. V gene TRBV2 combines with J gene TRBJ2-1; TRBD2 might be the D (7 bases). Germline V gene sequence: CDR1 SNHLY, CDR2 FYNNEI. The CDR3 loop spans 14 amino acids. CDR3 bases: TGTGCCAGCAGTGAAGCACGGGGGTATGCGGGGGCGGTCTTC. It is translated as CASSEARGYAGAVF.

CDR3 bases: TGTGCCAGCAGCCCCGGGGGACCGCGGGCCTATGGCTACACCTTC. Translating gives CASSPGGPRAYGYTF. This chain uses TRBV7-9 with TRBJ1-2; possible D gene TRBD1, 5 bases. In germline, CDR1 is SEHNR, CDR2 FQNEAQ (reference sequence). The CDR3 spans 15 residues. Trimming removed 5 bases from V and 4 bases from J, with 17 bases in between.